This is a list of T cell receptor beta chains from one sample in a study of blood T cells in healthy people across ages. Each CDR3 protein is one row after TCRdb ran MiXCR on the 5' RACE reads. The sample holds some 760,000 distinct CDR3 sequences; roughly 25% are singletons and the top ten take more than 7.5%. These data were also reused for a study on T cells of mothers and their children.

Sequenced input: blood. Receptors were obtained from a boy between 5 and 17 years old in good health. Each CDR3 is given with its conserved first and last residue. The D gene is left open where the match is weak. Some rows mark clone size as missing; the rest say once, few, many or name a class of expanded clone.

size	J	V	D	CDR3	DNA
.	TRBJ2-1	TRBV15	.	CATSRDRGSGNEQFF	TGTGCCACCAGCAGAGATCGGGGGAGCGGCAATGAGCAGTTCTTC
.	TRBJ2-1	TRBV12-3/TRBV12-4	.	CASSLAAGQFF	TGTGCCAGCAGCCTCGCCGCTGGGCAGTTCTTC
.	TRBJ1-1	TRBV6-5	.	CASTYVAGASAEAFF	TGTGCCAGCACTTACGTGGCAGGGGCGAGCGCTGAAGCTTTCTTT
.	TRBJ2-7	TRBV7-2	.	CASSSGTTSYEQYF	TGTGCCAGCAGCTCGGGGACGACATCCTACGAGCAGTACTTC
.	TRBJ1-2	TRBV29-1	TRBD1	CSARDRGYGGYTF	TGCAGCGCTCGGGACAGGGGCTATGGTGGCTACACCTTC
.	TRBJ2-7	TRBV7-6	.	CASSKDSNSYEQYF	TGTGCCAGCAGCAAGGACAGCAACTCCTACGAGCAGTACTTC
once	TRBJ1-1	TRBV7-9	.	CASSRSAGAAEAFF	TGTGCCAGCAGCCGCTCAGCGGGGGCTGCTGAAGCTTTCTTT
few	TRBJ1-1	TRBV20-1	.	CSALGHPNTEAFF	TGCAGTGCTCTCGGACATCCCAACACTGAAGCTTTCTTT
.	TRBJ2-1	TRBV20-1	TRBD1	CSARGNRGNEQFF	TGCAGTGCTAGAGGGAACAGGGGGAATGAGCAGTTCTTC
few	TRBJ2-2	TRBV9	TRBD1	CASSARDRSTGELFF	TGTGCCAGCAGCGCAAGGGACAGGAGCACCGGGGAGCTGTTTTTT
.	TRBJ2-3	TRBV7-8	TRBD2	CASSLMAGGPTDTQYF	TGTGCCAGCAGCTTAATGGCGGGAGGGCCCACAGATACGCAGTATTTT
.	TRBJ1-1	TRBV5-1	.	CASSKGRGEAFF	TGCGCCAGCAGCAAGGGGAGGGGTGAAGCTTTCTTT
.	TRBJ2-1	TRBV7-9	TRBD2	CASSSLTSGVYNEQFF	TGTGCCAGCAGCTCACTGACTAGCGGGGTATACAATGAGCAGTTCTTC
few	TRBJ1-2	TRBV10-3	.	CAISEGHGYTF	TGTGCCATCAGTGAAGGACATGGCTACACCTTC
.	TRBJ2-7	TRBV3-1	TRBD2	CASSQGTSGSEQYF	TGTGCCAGCAGCCAAGGGACTAGCGGGAGCGAGCAGTACTTC
few	TRBJ1-2	TRBV4-1	.	CASSQVAGDGYTF	TGCGCCAGCAGCCAAGTTGCAGGGGACGGCTACACCTTC
few	TRBJ2-5	TRBV20-1	.	CSARKGAGKGETQYF	TGCAGTGCTAGGAAGGGTGCGGGTAAGGGGGAGACCCAGTACTTC
few	TRBJ2-3	TRBV7-2	.	CASSFEADRTDTQYF	TGTGCCAGCAGCTTTGAAGCCGACCGCACAGATACGCAGTATTTT
few	TRBJ2-3	TRBV12-3/TRBV12-4	TRBD1	CASSRGTGVSDTQYF	TGTGCCAGCAGTCGCGGGACAGGGGTATCAGATACGCAGTATTTT
.	TRBJ2-6	TRBV6-2/TRBV6-3	TRBD2	CASWTSGGQSSGANVLTF	TGTGCCAGCTGGACTAGCGGGGGCCAGAGCTCTGGGGCCAACGTCCTGACTTTC
.	TRBJ1-1	TRBV2	TRBD1	CASSRTGLVTEAFF	TGTGCCAGCAGTAGGACAGGGTTGGTCACTGAAGCTTTCTTT
.	TRBJ2-5	TRBV6-5	TRBD2	CASSSGLASETQYF	TGTGCCAGCAGCTCCGGACTAGCGTCCGAGACCCAGTACTTC
.	TRBJ2-7	TRBV5-1	TRBD1	CASSGPGTDSYEQYF	TGCGCCAGCAGCGGGCCCGGGACAGACTCCTACGAGCAGTACTTC
.	TRBJ2-1	TRBV6-6	TRBD1	CAGSLLTGVEGEQFF	TGTGCCGGCAGTTTACTCACAGGGGTCGAGGGTGAGCAGTTCTTC
few	TRBJ2-3	TRBV7-3	TRBD2	CASSLSLAGMDTQYF	TGTGCCAGCAGCTTAAGTCTAGCGGGGATGGATACGCAGTATTTT
.	TRBJ2-7	TRBV6-4	.	CASMPYEQYF	TGTGCCAGCATGCCCTACGAGCAGTACTTC
.	TRBJ2-7	TRBV9	TRBD1	CAGSVDTGVEQYF	TGTGCCGGCAGCGTAGATACAGGGGTCGAGCAGTACTTC
.	TRBJ1-2	TRBV4-1	.	CASSQDGAGNYGYTF	TGCGCCAGCAGCCAAGACGGCGCTGGGAACTATGGCTACACCTTC
few	TRBJ2-1	TRBV5-1	.	CASSLGFRGLNEQFF	TGCGCCAGCAGCTTGGGTTTTCGAGGGCTCAATGAGCAGTTCTTC
few	TRBJ2-7	TRBV11-1	TRBD2	CASSLRGVMDEQYF	TGTGCCAGCAGCTTACGGGGGGTCATGGACGAGCAGTACTTC
.	TRBJ1-4	TRBV18	.	CASSPTDFNEKLFF	TGTGCCAGCTCACCGACGGACTTTAATGAAAAACTGTTTTTT
few	TRBJ2-1	TRBV11-3	.	CTSSRGGSTNYNEQFF	TGTACCAGCAGTCGAGGTGGGAGTACAAACTACAATGAGCAGTTCTTC
.	TRBJ2-1	TRBV7-2	TRBD1	CASSSIPVARGLYNEQFF	TGTGCCAGCAGCTCAATTCCCGTGGCGAGGGGGCTTTACAATGAGCAGTTCTTC
few	TRBJ2-4	TRBV7-9	.	CASCDEVKNIQYF	TGTGCCAGCTGTGACGAAGTAAAAAACATTCAGTACTTC
many	TRBJ2-3	TRBV6-6	.	CASSYSTSTDTQYF	TGTGCCAGCAGTTACTCGACGAGCACAGATACGCAGTATTTT
few	TRBJ2-7	TRBV29-1	TRBD1	CSVEDHRGYEQYF	TGCAGCGTTGAAGATCACAGGGGCTACGAGCAGTACTTC
.	TRBJ2-7	TRBV4-3	.	CASSQVGEADEQYF	TGCGCCAGCAGCCAGGTGGGAGAGGCGGACGAGCAGTACTTC
few	TRBJ2-7	TRBV29-1	.	CSVWSEGAYEQYF	TGCAGCGTTTGGTCGGAGGGAGCCTACGAGCAGTACTTC